These 30 T cell receptor beta chains were all obtained from the same sample, sequenced in a study of tissue T cells after allogeneic stem cell transplantation. Data came from immunoSEQ multiplex PCR; TCRdb stores just in-frame clones and leaves some out. This sample has 8,500 to 10,000 clones, with roughly 56% found just once. Here the sequenced sample was tissue from the jejunum, taken at autopsy. Receptors originate from a female donor over 55 with lung cancer.

This chain links TRBV6-4 with TRBJ1-2, with TRBD1 matching 11 bases. V gave up 8 bases and J gave up 9 bases; unmatched junction bases: 11. Germline V CDR1 and CDR2: MRHNA, SNTAGT. The CDR3 has 14 residues. The DNA for the CDR3 is TGTGCCAGCGAAAATGGACAGGGGGCAGTTTGCTACACCTTC. It codes for CASENGQGAVCYTF.

V is TRBV29-1 and J is TRBJ2-5; D uncertain. The CDR3 consists of 11 residues. V was shortened by 5 bases and J by 4 bases, with 8 bases between the two germline ends. Germline lookup yields CDR1 SQVTM and CDR2 ANQGSEA. This CDR3 reads CSVQPAETQYF. In DNA form, the CDR3 reads TGCAGCGTTCAGCCAGCAGAGACCCAGTACTTC. Supplemented by reference TRBV29-1 and TRBJ2-5, the full variable domain reads SAVISQKPSRDICQRGTSLTIQCQVDSQVTMMFWYRQQPGQSLTLIATANQGSEATYESGFVIDKFPISRPNLTFSTLTVSNMSPEDSSIYLCSVQPAETQYFGPGTRLLVL.

This chain connects TRBV7-8 to TRBJ1-2; the match to TRBD1 covers 7 bases. J was trimmed by 8 bases and V by 1 base; bases with no gene match: 4. CDR3 length: 13 amino acids. From germline, CDR1 is SGHVS and CDR2 FQNEAQ. The CDR3 nucleotides read TGTGCCAGCAGCTTAGTAAGGGGGCACGGCTACACCTTC. Translated: CASSLVRGHGYTF.

The chain is built from TRBV19 and TRBJ1-5, with 10 bases fitting TRBD1. The V segment lost 8 bases and the J segment 7 bases; nucleotides outside the gene matches: 14. Germline CDR1 LNHDA, CDR2 SQIVND (reference sequence). The CDR3 spans 16 residues. The CDR3: CASDNEGQGMRQPQHF. The CDR3 coding sequence is TGTGCCAGTGATAATGAGGGACAGGGGATGAGACAGCCCCAGCATTTT.

The rearrangement links TRBV21-1 to TRBJ1-4. TRBV21-1 is a pseudogene locus. This CDR3 region has 16 residues. The CDR3 reads CASSKARPGRNEKLFF. The CDR3 DNA is TGTGCCAGCAGCAAAGCGCGGCCGGGTCGTAATGAAAAACTGTTTTTT.

This clone was found a few times. V usage is TRBV7-2 and J usage is TRBJ2-3, with 11 bases identical to TRBD2. Germline CDR1 SGHTA, CDR2 FQGNSA. The CDR3 is 18 residues long. Trimming took 5 bases from V and 0 from J; bases not matched to a gene: 10. The CDR3 sequence: CASSPRGSGGASTDTQYF. The CDR3 coding sequence is TGTGCCAGCAGCCCCCGGGGTAGCGGGGGGGCTAGCACAGATACGCAGTATTTT.

Judged by abundance, this clone is medium-sized. The DNA for the CDR3 is TGTGCCAGCAGTGACCCCCCCAGGGAGCTGTTTTTT. The encoded protein is CASSDPPRELFF. V gene TRBV2 combines with J gene TRBJ2-2; D not resolved. Per the germline V gene, CDR1 is SNHLY and CDR2 is FYNNEI. Trimming removed 3 bases from V and 9 bases from J, with 8 bases in between. The CDR3 runs 12 residues.

V usage is TRBV19 and J usage is TRBJ1-5, with a tentative D call TRBD1 (6 bases). CDR1 LNHDA and CDR2 SQIVND come from the germline V gene (reference sequence). This CDR3 region has 15 residues. V gave up 10 bases and J gave up 7 bases, with 23 bases separating them. The DNA for the CDR3 is TGTGCCACCCAACAGGGATTCCTCGGGGGGCAGCCCCAGCATTTT. Translating it yields CATQQGFLGGQPQHF. Together with reference TRBV19 and TRBJ1-5, the CDR3 gives the full variable domain: DGGITQSPKYLFRKEGQNVTLSCEQNLNHDAMYWYRQDPGQGLRLIYYSQIVNDFQKGDIAEGYSVSREKKESFPLTVTSAQKNPTAFYLCATQQGFLGGQPQHFGDGTRLSIL.

The chain carries TRBV2 and TRBJ2-7, with D tentatively TRBD1 (5 bases). The CDR3 totals 14 residues. V was cut by 4 bases and J by 0 bases, with 10 bases left in between. Germline CDR1 and CDR2: SNHLY and FYNNEI. CDR3 region: CASSGSQVSYEQYF. Written as DNA, the CDR3 is TGTGCCAGCAGTGGGTCACAGGTCTCCTACGAGCAGTACTTC.

This clone came up once. The chain is built from TRBV27 and TRBJ2-1; D is possibly TRBD2 (7 bases). Germline V gene data show CDR1 as MNHEY and CDR2 as SMNVEV (reference sequence). The CDR3 extends over 19 amino acids. The V gene lost 3 bases and the J gene lost 1 base, with 22 bases spanning the gap. CDR3 bases: TGTGCCAGCAGTTTGGTAGGGTCGGGCCGGGGGGCGTCCTACAATGAGCAGTTCTTC. This gives the protein CASSLVGSGRGASYNEQFF.

The chain couples TRBV2 to TRBJ2-1; TRBD1 agrees at 7 bases. The V segment lost 6 bases and the J segment 2 bases; nucleotides outside the gene matches: 7. The CDR3 is made up of 15 amino acids. From germline, CDR1 is SNHLY and CDR2 FYNNEI. For the CDR3, the DNA is TGTGCCAGCAGCCCGGGACAGCAAACCTACAATGAGCAGTTCTTC. Translation: CASSPGQQTYNEQFF.

V gene TRBV2 combines with J gene TRBJ1-2; 7 nucleotides line up with TRBD1. Per the germline V gene, CDR1 is SNHLY and CDR2 is FYNNEI. There are 13 residues in the CDR3. V was pared by 1 base and J by 8 bases, with 4 bases of the junction left unmatched. The CDR3 loop is CASSEGTGRGYTF. As DNA, the CDR3 is TGTGCCAGCAGTGAAGGGACAGGTCGCGGCTACACCTTC.

The chain's CDR3 is CASGQQGVGEAFF. CDR3 DNA: TGTGCTAGTGGCCAACAGGGTGTGGGAGAAGCTTTCTTT. V gene TRBV12-5 combines with J gene TRBJ1-1; tentative D call: TRBD1 (6 bases). V lost 6 bases, J lost 8 bases, and 16 bases lay in between. Germline assignment: CDR1 LGHNT and CDR2 FRNRAP. This CDR3 region has 13 residues. Complete variable domain (other parts from reference TRBV12-5 and TRBJ1-1): DARVTQTPRHKVTEMGQEVTMRCQPILGHNTVFWYRQTMMQGLELLAYFRNRAPLDDSGMPKDRFSAEMPDATLATLKIQPSEPRDSAVYFCASGQQGVGEAFFGQGTRLTVV.

The V call is TRBV5-1, the J call TRBJ2-2; 7 nucleotides agree with TRBD2. The CDR3 is 16 amino acids. CDR1 SGHRS and CDR2 YFSETQ come from the germline V gene. V dropped 4 bases and J dropped 1; count of bases not matched to a gene: 7. In DNA, the CDR3 is TGCGCCAGCAGCCGGGAGCCTAGCGGGAACACCGGGGAGCTGTTTTTT. It codes for CASSREPSGNTGELFF.

The chain employs TRBV6-5 and TRBJ2-7; 9 positions agree with TRBD1. J gave up 5 bases and V 6 bases, and 11 bases lay outside the gene matches. The CDR3 runs 15 residues. The germline CDR1 and CDR2 sequences are MNHEY and SVGAGI. The CDR3 loop reads CASRAGVGQGNEQYF. CDR3 nucleotides: TGTGCCAGCAGGGCGGGGGTAGGACAGGGGAACGAGCAGTACTTC.

The chain joins TRBV6-2 or TRBV6-3 to TRBJ2-5, with 14 bases aligning to TRBD2. Trimming cost V 6 bases and J 3 bases; bases outside gene matches: 12. Per germline, CDR1 MNHEY and CDR2 SVGEGT. CDR3 length: 18 residues. This chain's CDR3 is CASSRGGTSGRGKETQYF. In DNA form, the CDR3 reads TGTGCCAGCAGCCGGGGAGGGACTAGCGGGAGAGGCAAAGAGACCCAGTACTTC.

The chain is built from TRBV7-8 and TRBJ2-7; D possibly corresponds to TRBD2 (5 bases). This CDR3 contains 14 residues. CDR1 is SGHVS, CDR2 FQNEAQ, per germline. V lost 5 bases to trimming and J lost 0 bases, with 11 bases between them. The DNA for the CDR3 is TGTGCCAGCAGCGCCGGGGTACTCTCCTACGAGCAGTACTTC. This encodes CASSAGVLSYEQYF.

As to this clone: Additional DNA sequences in this sample encode the identical CDR3. The chain has TRBV5-1 and TRBJ2-7, with TRBD1 matching over 8 bases. CDR3 size: 16 residues. In germline, CDR1 is SGHRS, CDR2 YFSETQ. The V gene end was trimmed by 1 base and the J gene end by 1 base; junction bases not matched to a gene: 7. CDR3 coding DNA: TGCGCCAGCAGCTTGTTCTCAGGGGGCCTTTCCTACGAGCAGTACTTC. Protein sequence: CASSLFSGGLSYEQYF. Full variable domain (missing parts from reference TRBV5-1 and TRBJ2-7): KAGVTQTPRYLIKTRGQQVTLSCSPISGHRSVSWYQQTPGQGLQFLFEYFSETQRNKGNFPGRFSGRQFSNSRSEMNVSTLELGDSALYLCASSLFSGGLSYEQYFGPGTRLTVT.

This chain connects TRBV19 to TRBJ2-1; D unresolved. The germline V gene has CDR1 LNHDA and CDR2 SQIVND (reference sequence). Trimming cost V 4 bases and J 10 bases, with 26 bases left between them. The CDR3 is made up of 17 amino acids. The CDR3 region is CASSRVSPGVLPGEQFF. The DNA of the CDR3 is TGTGCCAGTAGTAGAGTGTCCCCTGGAGTACTTCCGGGCGAGCAGTTCTTC.

The V and J genes are TRBV6-1 and TRBJ1-6, with D unresolved. This CDR3 has 15 residues. Germline V gives CDR1 MNHNS, CDR2 SASEGT. Trimming stripped 0 bases from V and 4 bases from J, with 7 bases between. In DNA form, the CDR3 reads TGTGCCAGCAGTGAAGCAGGGAGATATAATTCACCCCTCCACTTT. Translation: CASSEAGRYNSPLHF.

This chain joins TRBV11-3 and TRBJ1-1, with no clear D. This CDR3 is 15 amino acids long. V was trimmed by 1 base and J by 3 bases, leaving 12 bases between them. Germline V gives CDR1 SGHNT, CDR2 YENEEA. CDR3 bases: TGTGCCAGCAGCTTAGGAGGCGGGCAGCACACTGAAGCTTTCTTT. It codes for CASSLGGGQHTEAFF. The whole variable domain, remainder taken from reference TRBV11-3 and TRBJ1-1, is EAGVVQSPRYKIIEKKQPVAFWCNPISGHNTLYWYLQNLGQGPELLIRYENEEAVDDSQLPKDRFSAERLKGVDSTLKIQPAELGDSAVYLCASSLGGGQHTEAFFGQGTRLTVV.

V usage is TRBV4-2 and J usage is TRBJ1-2; D is perhaps TRBD1 (5 bases). This CDR3 comprises 16 residues. From germline, CDR1 is LGHNA and CDR2 YNFKEQ. Trimming shortened V by 0 bases and J by 6 bases, and 17 bases separated the two germline ends. The CDR3 protein is CASSQDRTQGKDGYTF. CDR3 bases: TGTGCCAGCAGCCAAGATCGCACGCAGGGTAAGGATGGCTACACCTTC.

This chain links TRBV7-9 with TRBJ2-3; 13 bases map to TRBD2. Looked up from germline, CDR1 is SEHNR and CDR2 is FQNEAQ (reference sequence). This CDR3 region has 15 residues. The V gene end was trimmed by 4 bases and the J gene end by 3 bases; junction bases not matched to a gene: 1. CDR3 sequence reads: CASSWTSGSTDTQYF. CDR3 nucleotides: TGTGCCAGCAGCTGGACTAGCGGGAGTACAGATACGCAGTATTTT.

This clone was recorded a few times. This chain links TRBV10-3 with TRBJ2-5; the D call may be TRBD1 or TRBD2 (5 bases each). Trimming stripped 6 bases from V and 2 bases from J, with 16 bases between. The germline CDR1 and CDR2 sequences are ENHRY and SYGVKD. The CDR3 covers 15 residues. CDR3 DNA sequence: TGTGCCATCAGGGCCCTTGGGACGGGACAAGAGACCCAGTACTTC. As protein: CAIRALGTGQETQYF.

Only a few counts were recorded for this clone. The V gene is TRBV11-2, the J gene TRBJ2-2; D call uncertain. The CDR3 runs 15 residues. Trimming pared 1 base from V and 1 base from J, leaving 7 bases between. Germline CDR1 reads SGHAT; CDR2 reads FQNNGV. CDR3 protein: CASSLVPGNTGELFF. CDR3 coding DNA: TGTGCCAGCAGCTTAGTCCCAGGGAACACCGGGGAGCTGTTTTTT.

This clone qualifies as medium-sized. The gene calls are TRBV5-4 and TRBJ1-2; maybe TRBD1 (6 bases). Germline loops: CDR1 SGHNT, CDR2 YYREEE (reference sequence). Trimming took 4 bases from V and 1 from J, leaving 14 bases between them. The CDR3 sequence is 15 residues long. Here the CDR3 reads CASSPGEGVNYGYTF. For the CDR3, the DNA is TGTGCCAGCAGCCCCGGTGAGGGGGTTAACTATGGCTACACCTTC.

The V and J genes are TRBV7-6 and TRBJ2-5; a weak D match, TRBD1 (5 bases). This CDR3 has 16 residues. Germline V gene lookup returns CDR1 SGHVS and CDR2 FNYEAQ. V was clipped by 1 base and J by 4 bases, with 16 bases between them. The CDR3 spells CASSLDVPQGRETQYF. The CDR3 DNA follows: TGTGCCAGCAGCTTAGATGTGCCCCAGGGTAGAGAGACCCAGTACTTC.

This clone rates as medium-sized. J is TRBJ2-7 and V is TRBV28; no firm D call. The length of the CDR3 is 12 residues. CDR1 and CDR2 from the germline V gene are MDHEN and SYDVKM. V was shortened by 2 bases and J by 5 bases, with 7 bases between the two germline ends. This chain's CDR3 is CASSLPENEQYF. The CDR3 coding sequence is TGTGCCAGCAGTTTACCGGAGAACGAGCAGTACTTC.

The chain couples TRBV30 to TRBJ2-3; maybe TRBD1 (5 bases). V was clipped by 2 bases and J by 1 base, with 10 bases between them. Germline V gene data show CDR1 as GTSNPN and CDR2 as SVGIG (reference sequence). The CDR3 is 14 amino acids. The CDR3 loop reads CAWSYGAGTDTQYF. The CDR3 DNA reads as TGTGCCTGGAGTTATGGGGCGGGCACAGATACGCAGTATTTT.

The genes are TRBV15 and TRBJ2-5; D may be TRBD1 or TRBD2 (5 bases each). V lost 1 base and J 3 bases, leaving 6 bases between the germline ends. CDR1 is LNHNV, CDR2 YYDKDF, per germline (reference sequence). This CDR3 has 13 amino acids. CDR3 DNA sequence: TGTGCCACCAGCAGAGGAGGGGAAGAGACCCAGTACTTC. Amino acid sequence: CATSRGGEETQYF.